The 5 T cell receptor beta chains below all came from one sample that was sequenced in a study of neurological immune-mediated disorders. TCRdb itself ran the 5' RACE reads through MiXCR, one entry per CDR3 protein. The data show some 43,000 distinct CDR3 sequences, with about 2.3% seen just once and around 12% held by the top ten. Specimen: PBMCs. These receptors were collected from a man aged 25-40 years with multiple sclerosis.

The table lists this clonotype with many counts. This chain links TRBV6-5 with TRBJ2-7; no definite D call. V was shortened by 5 bases and J by 3 bases, with 17 bases between the two germline ends. Per germline, CDR1 MNHEY and CDR2 SVGAGI. This CDR3 comprises 15 residues. The CDR3 here is CASSLSPGKFYEQYF. The CDR3 DNA is TGTGCCAGCAGTCTAAGCCCAGGCAAATTCTACGAGCAGTACTTC.

This clonotype was observed at least ten times. The chain combines TRBV7-2 with TRBJ2-7, with D hard to call. V was clipped by 5 bases and J by 2 bases, with 16 bases between them. CDR3 length equals 15 residues. The germline CDR1 and CDR2 sequences are SGHTA and FQGNSA. CDR3 DNA: TGTGCCAGCAGCCTCCGTGATAACGGCCCCTACGAGCAGTACTTC. It yields the protein CASSLRDNGPYEQYF.

This clonotype was seen ten or more times. J is TRBJ2-3 and V is TRBV5-1, with D unclear. Trimming removed 5 bases from V and 1 base from J, with 17 bases in between. Germline-derived CDR1 and CDR2 are SGHRS and YFSETQ. This CDR3 has 16 amino acids. CDR3 amino acids: CASSSWYPLGTDTQYF. The CDR3 DNA is TGCGCCAGCAGTTCCTGGTACCCGCTGGGCACAGATACGCAGTATTTT.

This clonotype has ten or more counts. The chain has TRBV10-2 and TRBJ1-1, with D possibly TRBD1 on 5 matching bases. Germline V gene lookup returns CDR1 WSHSY and CDR2 SAAADI. V lost 3 bases and J 4 bases, leaving 12 bases between the germline ends. The CDR3 loop spans 14 amino acids. CDR3 loop: CASSDMGRVTEAFF. CDR3 DNA: TGCGCCAGCAGTGATATGGGGCGAGTCACTGAAGCTTTCTTT.

The table lists this clonotype with many counts. This chain uses TRBV20-1 with TRBJ1-6; tentatively, D is TRBD1 (5 bases). The CDR3 has 13 amino acids. Deletions cut 6 bases from V and 5 bases from J, with 11 bases between. Germline V gives CDR1 DFQATT, CDR2 SNEGSKA (reference sequence). Written as DNA, the CDR3 is TGCAGTGCCACGGACACCGATAATTCACCCCTCCACTTT. This codes for CSATDTDNSPLHF.